This T cell receptor (beta chain) was identified during a study of CD8 T cells in ankylosing spondylitis. This clonotype was seen many times. Germline assignment: CDR1 SQVTM and CDR2 ANQGSEA. There are 12 residues in the CDR3. Trimming stripped 7 bases from V and 9 bases from J, with 18 bases between. MiXCR, run by TCRdb on the 5' RACE reads, gives a single entry per CDR3 protein. Found here are about 270,000 distinct CDR3 sequences, approximately 30% of them singletons; the top ten hold around 4.2%. Sequencing was carried out using blood, either unsorted or a sorted T cell fraction (not recorded which). This TCR was recovered from a male donor with ankylosing spondylitis or in good health (not recorded which). The rearrangement uses TRBV29-1 and TRBJ2-5; D possibly matches TRBD1 or TRBD2 (7 bases each). The chain's CDR3 is CSATMTGRAQYF. As DNA, the CDR3 is TGCAGCGCTACTATGACAGGGAGGGCCCAGTACTTC.